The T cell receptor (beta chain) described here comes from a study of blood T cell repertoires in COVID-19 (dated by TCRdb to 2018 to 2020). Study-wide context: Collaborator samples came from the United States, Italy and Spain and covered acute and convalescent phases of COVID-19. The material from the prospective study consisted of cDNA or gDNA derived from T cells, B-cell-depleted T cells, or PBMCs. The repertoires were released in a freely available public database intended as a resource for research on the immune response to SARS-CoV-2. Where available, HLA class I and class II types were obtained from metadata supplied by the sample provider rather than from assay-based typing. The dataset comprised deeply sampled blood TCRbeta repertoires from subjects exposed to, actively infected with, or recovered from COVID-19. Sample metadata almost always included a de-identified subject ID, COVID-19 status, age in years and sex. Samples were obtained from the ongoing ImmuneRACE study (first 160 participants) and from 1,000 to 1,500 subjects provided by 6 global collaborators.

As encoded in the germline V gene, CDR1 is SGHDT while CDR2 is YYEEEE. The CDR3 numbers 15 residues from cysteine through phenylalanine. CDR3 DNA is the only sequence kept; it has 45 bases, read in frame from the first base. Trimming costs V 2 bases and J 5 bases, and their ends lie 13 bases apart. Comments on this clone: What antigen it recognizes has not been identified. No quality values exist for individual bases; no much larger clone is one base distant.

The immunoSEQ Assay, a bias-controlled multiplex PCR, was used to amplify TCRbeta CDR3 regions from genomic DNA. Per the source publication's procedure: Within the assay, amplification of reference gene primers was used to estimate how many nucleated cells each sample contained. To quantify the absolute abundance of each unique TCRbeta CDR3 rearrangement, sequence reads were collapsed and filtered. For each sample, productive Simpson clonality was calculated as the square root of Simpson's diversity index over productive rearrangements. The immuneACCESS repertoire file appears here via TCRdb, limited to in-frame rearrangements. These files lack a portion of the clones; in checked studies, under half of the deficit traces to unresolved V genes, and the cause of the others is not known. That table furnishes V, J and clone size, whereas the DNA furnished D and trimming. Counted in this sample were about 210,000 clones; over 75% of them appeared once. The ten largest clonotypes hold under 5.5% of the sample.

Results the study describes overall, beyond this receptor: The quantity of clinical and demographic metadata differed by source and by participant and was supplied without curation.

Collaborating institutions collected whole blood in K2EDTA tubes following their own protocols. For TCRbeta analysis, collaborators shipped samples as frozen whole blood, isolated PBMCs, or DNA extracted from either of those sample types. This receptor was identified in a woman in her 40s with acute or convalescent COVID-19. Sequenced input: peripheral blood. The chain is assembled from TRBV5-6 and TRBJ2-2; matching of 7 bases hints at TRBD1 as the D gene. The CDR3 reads CASSFAGGWTGELFF. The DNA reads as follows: TGTGCCAGCAGCTTCGCAGGGGGGTGGACCGGGGAGCTGTTTTTT.